In its sample, the clone carrying this T cell receptor beta chain is medium-sized. The record originates from a study of metastatic and nonmetastatic thyroid tumors. Before thyroid surgery, none of the patients had received any treatment. TCRdb ran MiXCR on the PCR reads. The sample gives roughly 12,000 clones, 31% of which show up once; about 12% is in the top ten. The CDR3 loop spans 14 amino acids. V was clipped by 5 bases and J by 6 bases, with 13 bases between them. Germline CDR1 is LNHDA and CDR2 is SQIVND (reference sequence). This chain connects TRBV19 to TRBJ2-2; either TRBD1 or TRBD2 may supply D (6 bases each). Sequencing was carried out using tumor tissue. The sequence was collected from a female donor with papillary thyroid cancer or a benign thyroid nodule (not recorded which). Some clones in this sample may be carry-over from other donors' samples. The CDR3 bases are TGTGCCAGTAGTGCGAGGGGGGATCCCGGGGAGCTGTTTTTT. This codes for CASSARGDPGELFF.